Each of the 31 T cell receptor beta chains below was sequenced from the same sample in a study of shared clonotypes between healthy human individuals. The table came from immunoSEQ multiplex PCR; TCRdb's copy has only in-frame clones and leaves some out. The data contain approximately 500,000 clones, around four fifths of them singletons. The sequenced sample consisted of PBMCs. The receptors stem from a middle-aged woman in good health. Some clones in this sample may be carry-over from other donors' samples.

This clone was counted a single time. The chain combines TRBV6-5 with TRBJ1-6; 12 positions agree with TRBD1. Unmatched junction bases numbered 6, after V lost 4 bases and J lost 8 bases. This CDR3 spans 16 amino acids. Germline V CDR1 and CDR2: MNHEY, SVGAGI. The CDR3 is CASSWGDRGPDSPLHF. The CDR3 bases are TGTGCCAGCAGTTGGGGGGACAGGGGGCCGGATTCACCCCTCCACTTT.

In its sample, this clone was seen a few times. This sequence joins TRBV19 and TRBJ2-7; 10 bases are a match to TRBD1. With 6 bases clipped from V and 7 bases from J, the junction kept 9 bases outside the gene matches. Germline V lookup: CDR1 LNHDA, CDR2 SQIVND (reference sequence). The CDR3 contains 14 residues. This chain's CDR3 is CASRSGTGEEEQYF. The CDR3 DNA reads as TGTGCCAGTAGATCCGGGACAGGGGAAGAGGAGCAGTACTTC.

CDR3 amino acids: CATSRDQGQETQYF. In nucleotides, the CDR3 is TGTGCCACCAGCAGAGATCAGGGTCAAGAGACCCAGTACTTC. The chain joins TRBV15 to TRBJ2-5, with D possibly matching TRBD1 (5 bases). V shed 0 bases and J shed 2 bases, with 7 bases lying between them. The CDR3 has 14 amino acids. The germline gives CDR1 LNHNV, CDR2 YYDKDF (reference sequence).

V and J are TRBV28 and TRBJ1-4; no definite D call. The germline V gene has CDR1 MDHEN and CDR2 SYDVKM. V lost 11 bases and J 0 bases, leaving 13 bases between the germline ends. The length of the CDR3 is 14 residues. The chain's CDR3 is CACNRGATNEKLFF. For the CDR3, the DNA is TGTGCCTGTAACAGAGGAGCAACTAATGAAAAACTGTTTTTT. The full variable domain, with the rest looked up from reference TRBV28 and TRBJ1-4, is DVKVTQSSRYLVKRTGEKVFLECVQDMDHENMFWYRQDPGLGLRLIYFSYDVKMKEKGDIPEGYSVSREKKERFSLILESASTNQTSMYLCACNRGATNEKLFFGSGTQLSVL.

This clone was found once. The gene calls are TRBV5-1 and TRBJ2-1; 10 nucleotides match TRBD2. Germline-derived CDR1 and CDR2 are SGHRS and YFSETQ. Trimming cost V 8 bases and J 6 bases; bases outside gene matches: 11. This CDR3 spans 15 amino acids. This CDR3 reads CASNPGLAEINEQFF. CDR3 nucleotides: TGCGCCAGTAATCCTGGACTAGCGGAAATCAATGAGCAGTTCTTC. Using reference TRBV5-1 and TRBJ2-1 for the parts outside the CDR3, the full variable domain is KAGVTQTPRYLIKTRGQQVTLSCSPISGHRSVSWYQQTPGQGLQFLFEYFSETQRNKGNFPGRFSGRQFSNSRSEMNVSTLELGDSALYLCASNPGLAEINEQFFGPGTRLTVL.

The chain couples TRBV7-2 to TRBJ2-7; D unclear. V was clipped by 0 bases and J by 3 bases, with 12 bases between them. The CDR3 runs 15 residues. CDR1 is SGHTA, CDR2 FQGNSA, per germline. CDR3 in amino acids: CASSLALAFGYEQYF. CDR3 bases: TGTGCCAGCAGCTTAGCGCTGGCCTTCGGCTACGAGCAGTACTTC. The variable domain in full, with the rest retrieved from reference TRBV7-2 and TRBJ2-7, is GAGVSQSPSNKVTEKGKDVELRCDPISGHTALYWYRQSLGQGLEFLIYFQGNSAPDKSGLPSDRFSAERTGGSVSTLTIQRTQQEDSAVYLCASSLALAFGYEQYFGPGTRLTVT.

The chain joins TRBV7-9 to TRBJ2-3; 7 bases line up with TRBD1. V dropped 5 bases and J dropped 4; count of bases not matched to a gene: 18. This CDR3 contains 18 residues. Germline assignment: CDR1 SEHNR and CDR2 FQNEAQ (reference sequence). DNA of the CDR3: TGTGCCAGCAGCCTACAACCAAAACAGGGGAATCGGGCAGATACGCAGTATTTT. Its translation: CASSLQPKQGNRADTQYF.

The V gene is TRBV27, the J gene TRBJ2-2, with D unresolved. The CDR3 runs to 14 residues. V lost 1 base and J 1 base, leaving 4 bases between the germline ends. Germline values: CDR1 MNHEY, CDR2 SMNVEV (reference sequence). CDR3 residues: CASSLWGNTGELFF. The CDR3 nucleotides read TGTGCCAGCAGTTTATGGGGGAACACCGGGGAGCTGTTTTTT.

The chain joins TRBV6-1 to TRBJ1-1; D remains unclear. The CDR3 has 12 amino acids. Germline V gene sequence: CDR1 MNHNS, CDR2 SASEGT. The V end was cut by 1 base, the J end by 8 bases, with 8 bases between. The DNA of the CDR3 is TGTGCCAGCAGTGAAGGGTCGTGGGAAGCTTTCTTT. Its translation: CASSEGSWEAFF.

The genes are TRBV2 and TRBJ2-7; TRBD2 aligns across 7 bases. The CDR3 loop spans 16 amino acids. CDR1 and CDR2 from the germline V gene are SNHLY and FYNNEI. Trimming cost V 7 bases and J 0 bases; bases outside gene matches: 12. CDR3 protein: CASKRQLSGNSYEQYF. The CDR3 DNA sequence: TGTGCCAGCAAACGGCAACTCAGCGGGAACTCCTACGAGCAGTACTTC.

V is TRBV6-5 and J is TRBJ2-5; weak D call: TRBD1 (5 bases). CDR3 size: 14 residues. Germline CDR1 is MNHEY and CDR2 is SVGAGI. Trimming took 3 bases from V and 2 from J, leaving 10 bases between them. CDR3 bases: TGTGCCAGCAGTTATGCTGACAGACAAGAGACCCAGTACTTC. Translating gives CASSYADRQETQYF.

CDR3 sequence reads: CASMGGRQETQYF. For the CDR3, the DNA is TGTGCCAGCATGGGCGGGAGGCAAGAGACCCAGTACTTC. V usage is TRBV2 and J usage is TRBJ2-5; 8 positions match TRBD2. Germline CDR1 reads SNHLY; CDR2 reads FYNNEI. The CDR3 is 13 residues long. With V trimmed by 7 bases and J by 2 bases, 3 bases remained unmatched.

This rearrangement joins TRBV27 to TRBJ1-3, with D perhaps matching TRBD1 (6 bases). Germline values: CDR1 MNHEY, CDR2 SMNVEV (reference sequence). The ends were cut back, 3 bases at V and 4 bases at J, with 13 bases in the middle. The CDR3 spans 15 residues. The CDR3 is CASSLAGGVGNTIYF. The CDR3 DNA reads TGTGCCAGCAGTTTGGCCGGGGGCGTCGGAAACACCATATATTTT.

V usage is TRBV7-8 and J usage is TRBJ1-4; D is perhaps TRBD1 (6 bases). Germline lookup yields CDR1 SGHVS and CDR2 FQNEAQ. The CDR3 covers 15 residues. Trimming removed 7 bases from V and 6 bases from J, with 18 bases in between. CDR3 bases: TGTGCCAGCACAGTCTGGGGGGGGCTTGATGAAAAACTGTTTTTT. Protein: CASTVWGGLDEKLFF.

The V gene is TRBV6-1, the J gene TRBJ2-7; D ambiguous. Per germline, CDR1 MNHNS and CDR2 SASEGT. V was clipped by 8 bases and J by 4 bases, with 21 bases between them. The CDR3 extends over 15 amino acids. Here the CDR3 DNA reads TGTGCCAGCTCGCCAGTTGGGAAGCCGAATTACGAGCAGTACTTC. Amino acid sequence: CASSPVGKPNYEQYF.

This clone was recorded once. J is TRBJ2-5 and V is TRBV7-8; 12 bases agree with TRBD1. V was clipped by 5 bases and J by 5 bases; unmatched bases: 6. The germline CDR1 and CDR2 sequences are SGHVS and FQNEAQ. The CDR3 loop spans 15 amino acids. CDR3 nucleotide sequence: TGTGCCAGCAGCAGTGGGACAGGGGGCCTGGAGACCCAGTACTTC. As protein: CASSSGTGGLETQYF.

J is TRBJ1-3 and V is TRBV19; D gene unclear. V was clipped by 0 bases and J by 0 bases, with 9 bases between them. The germline gives CDR1 LNHDA, CDR2 SQIVND (reference sequence). The CDR3 is 16 residues long. The CDR3 region has the DNA TGTGCCAGTAGTATAGATCCCCGGCGCTCTGGAAACACCATATATTTT. Protein product: CASSIDPRRSGNTIYF. Together with reference TRBV19 and TRBJ1-3, the CDR3 gives the full variable domain: DGGITQSPKYLFRKEGQNVTLSCEQNLNHDAMYWYRQDPGQGLRLIYYSQIVNDFQKGDIAEGYSVSREKKESFPLTVTSAQKNPTAFYLCASSIDPRRSGNTIYFGEGSWLTVV.

The chain links TRBV19 to TRBJ1-4, with unresolved D. Germline V gene data show CDR1 as LNHDA and CDR2 as SQIVND (reference sequence). V was cut by 5 bases and J by 6 bases, with 4 bases left in between. The CDR3 consists of 11 residues. CDR3 sequence reads: CASSLDEKLFF. The CDR3 region has the DNA TGTGCCAGTAGTCTCGATGAAAAACTGTTTTTT.

The chain is built from TRBV29-1 and TRBJ2-7; TRBD2 matches 14 bases. The V gene end was trimmed by 6 bases and the J gene end by 3 bases; junction bases not matched to a gene: 1. The CDR3 loop spans 13 amino acids. The germline CDR1 and CDR2 sequences are SQVTM and ANQGSEA. CDR3 region: CSVGLAGDYEQYF. The DNA of the CDR3 is TGCAGCGTGGGACTAGCGGGAGACTACGAGCAGTACTTC.

V is TRBV5-4 and J is TRBJ1-4; the D is unclear. The CDR3 has 14 amino acids. Trimming pared 2 bases from V and 8 bases from J, leaving 13 bases between. Germline CDR1 reads SGHNT; CDR2 reads YYREEE (reference sequence). Here the CDR3 reads CASSFNRAAEKLFF. The CDR3 coding sequence is TGTGCCAGCAGCTTTAACCGGGCCGCAGAAAAACTGTTTTTT.

This chain connects TRBV21-1 to TRBJ1-3; TRBD1 reflects the table's D call only, with no check against the DNA. TRBV21-1 is a recognized pseudogene. This CDR3 has 18 residues. The CDR3 nucleotides read TGTGCCAGCAGCGGACTTTGCGCAGGGGTCTTCCCTGGAAACACCATATATTTT. Residues: CASSGLCAGVFPGNTIYF.

CDR3 coding DNA: TGCAGCGTGGGAGGCGGGTCTCGTACCGGGCAGTACTTC. Protein: CSVGGGSRTGQYF. This chain connects TRBV29-1 to TRBJ2-7, with D maybe TRBD2 (6 bases). CDR1 is SQVTM and CDR2 is ANQGSEA in the germline V gene. The CDR3 contains 13 residues. The ends were cut back, 6 bases at V and 9 bases at J, with 21 bases in the middle.

This clone was seen repeatedly, ten times or more. V gene TRBV11-2 combines with J gene TRBJ1-2, with TRBD1 identical over 8 bases. The trim removed 1 base at V and 3 bases at J, leaving 4 bases unmatched. CDR1 SGHAT and CDR2 FQNNGV come from the germline V gene. The CDR3 consists of 15 residues. CDR3 nucleotides: TGTGCCAGCAGCTTAGGGACAGGGTCCGACTATGGCTACACCTTC. This codes for CASSLGTGSDYGYTF.

CDR3 loop: CASSSPGTGNQPQHF. Written as DNA, the CDR3 is TGTGCCAGCAGTTCCCCCGGGACGGGGAATCAGCCCCAGCATTTT. The chain uses TRBV28 and TRBJ1-5, with D tentatively TRBD1 (5 bases). The germline V gene encodes CDR1 MDHEN and CDR2 SYDVKM. The CDR3 has 15 amino acids. The ends were cut back, 4 bases at V and 4 bases at J, with 14 bases in the middle.

J is TRBJ2-2 and V is TRBV5-1; the D gene is possibly TRBD2 (5 bases). The V and J ends lost 0 bases and 8 bases respectively, with 8 bases between them. Looked up from germline, CDR1 is SGHRS and CDR2 is YFSETQ. The CDR3 consists of 13 residues. The CDR3 loop reads CASSLVEGGELFF. For the CDR3, the DNA is TGCGCCAGCAGCTTGGTAGAGGGTGGGGAGCTGTTTTTT.

The chain combines TRBV19 with TRBJ2-1; 8 bases map to TRBD2. The V and J ends lost 3 bases and 2 bases, in that order; junction bases with no gene match: 6. The CDR3 runs 16 residues. Germline CDR1 is LNHDA and CDR2 is SQIVND (reference sequence). The CDR3 nucleotides are TGTGCCAGTAGTATGGGCGCGGGAGGAACCTACAATGAGCAGTTCTTC. Protein product: CASSMGAGGTYNEQFF.

This clone was seen more than once but under ten times. The V call is TRBV6-1, the J call TRBJ2-2; D is tentatively TRBD1 or TRBD2 (5 bases each). In germline, CDR1 is MNHNS, CDR2 SASEGT. CDR3 length: 14 residues. Trimming cost V 3 bases and J 0 bases, with 5 bases left between them. The CDR3 coding sequence is TGTGCCAGCAGTGAGGGACCGAACACCGGGGAGCTGTTTTTT. Translated, it gives CASSEGPNTGELFF.

CDR3 residues: CASSPPTGEETQYF. The CDR3 nucleotides read TGTGCCAGCAGTCCTCCGACAGGGGAAGAGACCCAGTACTTC. The chain couples TRBV28 to TRBJ2-5; 8 nucleotides align to TRBD1. The trim removed 5 bases at V and 3 bases at J, leaving 5 bases unmatched. CDR1 and CDR2 (germline): MDHEN, SYDVKM. The CDR3 extends over 14 amino acids.

The table lists this clone with a count of one. The rearrangement uses TRBV28 and TRBJ2-1; 9 bases map to TRBD2. The V segment lost 3 bases and the J segment 0 bases; nucleotides outside the gene matches: 9. This CDR3 spans 18 amino acids. From germline, CDR1 is MDHEN and CDR2 SYDVKM. This CDR3 reads CASSFRGGRAGSYNEQFF. CDR3 DNA sequence: TGTGCCAGCAGTTTCCGGGGCGGGAGGGCCGGCTCCTACAATGAGCAGTTCTTC.

This clone was detected a few times. The V and J genes are TRBV13 and TRBJ2-7; D may be TRBD1 or TRBD2 (5 bases each). The V gene's germline CDR1 is PRHDT and CDR2 FYEKMQ (reference sequence). Trimming removed 4 bases at V and 5 bases at J, with 9 bases between. The CDR3 covers 12 residues. The CDR3 bases are TGTGCCAGCAGCTCGGGACGGCACGAGCAGTACTTC. Encoded protein: CASSSGRHEQYF. Variable domain in full (rest from reference TRBV13 and TRBJ2-7): AAGVIQSPRHLIKEKRETATLKCYPIPRHDTVYWYQQGPGQDPQFLISFYEKMQSDKGSIPDRFSAQQFSDYHSELNMSSLELGDSALYFCASSSGRHEQYFGPGTRLTVT.

This rearrangement joins TRBV2 to TRBJ2-5, with D tentatively TRBD1 (5 bases). The CDR3 consists of 12 residues. Trimming cost V 7 bases and J 0 bases, with 6 bases left between them. Germline CDR1 is SNHLY and CDR2 is FYNNEI. The CDR3 nucleotides are TGTGCCAGCAACAGGTACCAAGAGACCCAGTACTTC. This translates into CASNRYQETQYF.